This paragraph reports one TCR beta chain. V shed 3 bases, J shed 5 bases, and the junction held 6 bases outside the gene matches. CDR3 length: 15 amino acids. The V gene's germline CDR1 is ENHRY and CDR2 SYGVKD. Repertoires were generated with immunoSEQ multiplex PCR, while TCRdb's copy carries only in-frame clones and drops some. The sample lists about 68,000 clones, 85% to 95% occurring once. These data belong to a study of T cells after somatic rescue of genetic block. This chain joins TRBV10-3 and TRBJ2-1; TRBD2 agrees at 8 bases. The specimen was peripheral blood mononuclear cells (PBMCs). The receptor was isolated from a man aged 35-49 years. This CDR3 is CAISDWREVNNEQFF. The CDR3 nucleotides are TGTGCCATCAGTGACTGGCGGGAGGTGAACAATGAGCAGTTCTTC.